The 23 T cell receptor beta chains listed next were all sequenced from one sample in a study of human CD8 memory T cell subsets. A UMI-labeled 5' RACE approach was the method that produced the TCR beta libraries. After re-calling the 5' RACE reads, TCRdb lists one entry per CDR3 protein, DNA absent. The repertoire table contains about 8,800 distinct CDR3 sequences. The term TPEX covered CCR7+ PD-1+ TIGIT+ early memory CD8+ T cells that had exhausted-like traits. Sequenced material: CD8+ T cells from PBMCs. Receptor source: a human donor in good health.

The chain employs TRBV10-3 and TRBJ1-1; absent DNA, TCRdb's TRBD1 call cannot be checked. The CDR3 is 15 residues long. Germline assignment: CDR1 ENHRY and CDR2 SYGVKD. The CDR3 sequence is CAISERGAGDTEAFF.

V and J are TRBV20-1 and TRBJ2-7; the TRBD2 assignment by TCRdb is unverifiable without DNA. The germline V gene has CDR1 DFQATT and CDR2 SNEGSKA (reference sequence). The CDR3 length is 13 residues. The CDR3 sequence: CSADREGDYEQYF.

In terms of frequency, this clonotype is medium-sized. The chain employs TRBV28 and TRBJ1-1; absent DNA, TCRdb's TRBD1 call cannot be checked. This CDR3 spans 14 amino acids. In germline, CDR1 is MDHEN, CDR2 SYDVKM. The CDR3 reads CASSFRGWNTEAFF.

This sequence joins TRBV7-9 and TRBJ1-2. CDR1 is SEHNR and CDR2 is FQNEAQ in the germline V gene (reference sequence). This CDR3 is 11 amino acids long. This chain's CDR3 is CASRWSYGYTF.

The chain couples TRBV29-1 to TRBJ1-2; the D call from TCRdb, TRBD1, cannot be confirmed without DNA. The CDR3 runs 13 residues. Per germline, CDR1 SQVTM and CDR2 ANQGSEA. This CDR3 reads CSVLGQGAGGYTF.

The rearrangement joins TRBV7-6 to TRBJ2-7; TCRdb's D gene call, TRBD1, goes unchecked for lack of DNA. The germline V gene encodes CDR1 SGHVS and CDR2 FNYEAQ. This CDR3 contains 15 residues. CDR3 protein: CASSLGGTPDYEQYF.

The gene calls are TRBV5-1 and TRBJ2-1. The germline V gene has CDR1 SGHRS and CDR2 YFSETQ. The CDR3 runs to 13 residues. The CDR3 spells CASSLDSYNEQFF.

The chain employs TRBV24-1 and TRBJ2-7. The CDR3 loop spans 14 amino acids. The germline CDR1 and CDR2 sequences are KGHDR and SFDVKD. CDR3 region: CATSENLDGYEQYF.

V is TRBV29-1 and J is TRBJ1-2. This CDR3 contains 15 residues. CDR1 and CDR2 (germline): SQVTM, ANQGSEA. The CDR3: CSVEGWGLQPYGYTF.

The gene calls are TRBV29-1 and TRBJ2-1. CDR3 length: 14 residues. CDR1 is SQVTM and CDR2 is ANQGSEA in the germline V gene. CDR3: CSVAGPGTYNEQFF.

The V gene is TRBV6-2 or TRBV6-3, the J gene TRBJ2-7; absent DNA, TCRdb's TRBD2 call cannot be checked. The germline V gene encodes CDR1 MNHEY and CDR2 SVGEGT. This CDR3 contains 15 residues. CDR3 loop: CASSWPGTSNYEQYF.

The J gene is TRBJ2-1, the V gene TRBV28; the TCRdb D gene call, TRBD2, has no DNA to confirm it. This CDR3 spans 16 amino acids. CDR1 is MDHEN and CDR2 is SYDVKM in the germline V gene. CDR3 region: CASSPGLREDYNEQFF.

This clonotype counts as medium-sized (0.01 to 0.1%) by frequency. The chain joins TRBV7-9 to TRBJ1-4; TCRdb's assignment of TRBD1 cannot be checked, as there is no DNA. CDR1 SEHNR and CDR2 FQNEAQ come from the germline V gene (reference sequence). The CDR3 is made up of 14 amino acids. The CDR3 spells CASSSEGANEKLFF.

The chain carries TRBV15 and TRBJ1-2; TCRdb designates TRBD1, a call that cannot be tested without DNA. CDR3 size: 18 residues. Germline CDR1 LNHNV, CDR2 YYDKDF (reference sequence). Here the CDR3 reads CATSRVRLGQGIDYGYTF.

V and J are TRBV7-3 and TRBJ2-7; TCRdb outputs TRBD1, but without DNA this stays unchecked. The length of the CDR3 is 14 residues. The germline V gene encodes CDR1 SGHTA and CDR2 FQGTGA. This CDR3 is CASSLTGGHHEQYF. Filled out from reference TRBV7-3 and TRBJ2-7, the complete variable domain reads GAGVSQTPSNKVTEKGKYVELRCDPISGHTALYWYRQSLGQGPEFLIYFQGTGAADDSGLPNDRFFAVRPEGSVSTLKIQRTERGDSAVYLCASSLTGGHHEQYFGPGTRLTVT.

The V call is TRBV6-5, the J call TRBJ2-3; checking the TCRdb D call of TRBD2 is not possible without DNA. Germline CDR1 is MNHEY and CDR2 is SVGAGI. The CDR3 loop spans 17 amino acids. CDR3 amino acids: CASSYSSGVRVSDTQYF.

The J gene is TRBJ2-4, the V gene TRBV28; TCRdb selects TRBD1, and the lack of DNA leaves this call unchecked. The CDR3 is 17 amino acids. Germline CDR1 reads MDHEN; CDR2 reads SYDVKM. The CDR3 here is CASTTGGGTLAKNIQYF.

J is TRBJ2-7 and V is TRBV29-1; TCRdb proposes TRBD1, but this gene call is untestable without DNA. This CDR3 spans 11 amino acids. The V gene's germline CDR1 is SQVTM and CDR2 ANQGSEA. This chain's CDR3 is CSVGQGLEQYF.

V gene TRBV4-1 combines with J gene TRBJ2-1; the D gene TCRdb calls, TRBD2, cannot be checked with no DNA. Germline CDR1 reads MGHRA; CDR2 reads YSYEKL. The CDR3 runs to 15 residues. This CDR3 is CASSQLASAYNEQFF.

The gene calls are TRBV4-3 and TRBJ2-1; no DNA is available, so the TRBD2 call from TCRdb remains unchecked. The CDR3 runs 16 residues. The V gene's germline CDR1 is LGHNA and CDR2 YSLEER. The CDR3 region is CASSQERASGGYEQFF.

This clonotype is classed as medium-sized by frequency. The chain has TRBV7-9 and TRBJ2-1; TCRdb's assignment of TRBD1 cannot be checked, as there is no DNA. This CDR3 comprises 15 residues. Germline V gene lookup returns CDR1 SEHNR and CDR2 FQNEAQ (reference sequence). CDR3 region: CASSHLQGPLNEQFF.

Its frequency marks this clonotype as medium-sized. J is TRBJ1-1 and V is TRBV20-1; there is no DNA to check the TCRdb D call of TRBD1. The length of the CDR3 is 15 residues. Germline loops: CDR1 DFQATT, CDR2 SNEGSKA (reference sequence). Here the CDR3 reads CSARDDREDYTEAFF.

The chain employs TRBV20-1 and TRBJ2-7; TCRdb's D call of TRBD1 is untestable without DNA. Germline CDR1 is DFQATT and CDR2 is SNEGSKA (reference sequence). This CDR3 is built from 15 residues. The CDR3 loop reads CSARESVRQRYEQYF.